This T cell receptor beta chain was obtained from a study of T cells after yellow fever vaccination. In its sample, this clonotype was seen many times. A single record per CDR3 protein comes from TCRdb applying MiXCR to the 5' RACE reads. The data hold some 350,000 distinct CDR3 sequences, with 6.2% observed a single time. CDR3 size: 15 residues. Deletions cut 4 bases from V and 0 bases from J, with 14 bases between. Per germline, CDR1 SGHRS and CDR2 YFSETQ. The rearrangement joins TRBV5-1 to TRBJ2-7; no clear D. The source is a man aged 25-40 years who received the YFV17D yellow fever vaccine. The sample in question was PBMCs, obtained 5 days after the yellow fever booster vaccination. CDR3 region: CASSPWEMSSYEQYF. The CDR3 bases are TGCGCCAGCAGCCCCTGGGAAATGTCCTCCTACGAGCAGTACTTC.